These 19 T cell receptor beta chains were all obtained from the same sample, sequenced in a study of blood T cell repertoires in COVID-19. TCRdb's table, derived via immunoSEQ multiplex PCR, lists solely in-frame clones and lacks some. The table has about 39,000 clones, nearly 90% seen once. What was sequenced was peripheral blood. The receptors come from a human donor in a cohort sampled during active COVID-19.

V is TRBV2 and J is TRBJ1-4; 8 bases are shared with TRBD1. The germline CDR1 and CDR2 sequences are SNHLY and FYNNEI. The CDR3 totals 16 residues. Losses at the gene ends were 1 base for V and 8 bases for J; bases not matched to a gene: 9. CDR3 sequence: CASSEEGGQGGEKLFF. In DNA form, the CDR3 reads TGTGCCAGCAGTGAAGAGGGAGGACAGGGCGGAGAAAAACTGTTTTTT.

This clone has just a few counts. V is TRBV5-6 and J is TRBJ1-6, with 9 bases that match TRBD1. CDR1 is SGHDT and CDR2 is YYEEEE in the germline V gene. CDR3 length: 14 residues. J was trimmed by 7 bases and V by 5 bases; bases with no gene match: 4. CDR3 DNA sequence: TGTGCCAGCAGAGCCGGGACAGGGAATTCACCCCTCCACTTT. It yields the protein CASRAGTGNSPLHF.

In DNA, the CDR3 is TGTGCCAGCAGCGAGGCAGCGGGGTACGAGCAGTACTTC. Translated, it gives CASSEAAGYEQYF. V is TRBV7-2 and J is TRBJ2-7; 7 bases are a match to TRBD2. Trimming took 5 bases from V and 4 from J; bases not matched to a gene: 5. This CDR3 contains 13 residues. Looked up from germline, CDR1 is SGHTA and CDR2 is FQGNSA.

The CDR3 nucleotides read TGCGCCAGCAGCGCACAGGGGCACGGTCAGCCCCAGCATTTT. Protein product: CASSAQGHGQPQHF. The rearrangement joins TRBV4-1 to TRBJ1-5, with 7 positions matching TRBD1. CDR1 is MGHRA and CDR2 is YSYEKL in the germline V gene. With 5 bases clipped from V and 6 bases from J, the junction kept 7 bases outside the gene matches. The CDR3 length is 14 residues.

The genes are TRBV28 and TRBJ1-2; D is undetermined. V was cut by 9 bases and J by 6 bases, with 17 bases left in between. The germline V gene has CDR1 MDHEN and CDR2 SYDVKM. The CDR3 consists of 13 residues. For the CDR3, the DNA is TGTGCCAGTGGAGGGCAGCCTACGGATGGCTACACCTTC. Translating gives CASGGQPTDGYTF.

The chain uses TRBV9 and TRBJ1-2; unclear D gene. V gave up 0 bases and J gave up 4 bases, with 7 bases separating them. The CDR3 totals 13 residues. Germline assignment: CDR1 SGDLS and CDR2 YYNGEE. DNA of the CDR3: TGTGCCAGCAGCGTAGAGGAGGGCTATGGCTACACCTTC. It translates to CASSVEEGYGYTF.

CDR3 nucleotide sequence: TGTGCCAGCAGCCAAGATGCAGGCGGGGTCGCCTACAATGAGCAGTTCTTC. This sequence encodes CASSQDAGGVAYNEQFF. The rearrangement links TRBV4-2 to TRBJ2-1; D may be TRBD2 (6 bases). The V end lost 0 bases, the J end lost 2 bases, and 14 bases lay between the germline ends. Germline V gives CDR1 LGHNA, CDR2 YNFKEQ. The CDR3 consists of 17 residues.

The chain uses TRBV6-2 or TRBV6-3 and TRBJ1-2; D remains unclear. The germline V and J ends were trimmed by 0 bases and 8 bases, with 16 bases remaining between them. This CDR3 has 15 amino acids. Germline CDR1 and CDR2: MNHEY and SVGEGT. This CDR3 reads CASSYSGGSLWGYTF. In DNA form, the CDR3 reads TGTGCCAGCAGTTACTCTGGAGGGTCCCTTTGGGGCTACACCTTC.

The chain couples TRBV30 to TRBJ2-7; D unresolved. In germline, CDR1 is GTSNPN, CDR2 SVGIG (reference sequence). Trimming stripped 2 bases from V and 3 bases from J, with 5 bases between. This CDR3 is 11 amino acids long. This CDR3 reads CAWSTYYEQYF. For the CDR3, the DNA is TGTGCCTGGAGTACCTACTACGAGCAGTACTTC.

This chain uses TRBV3-1 (or the pseudogene TRBV3-2) with TRBJ2-7, with TRBD2 matching over 16 bases. This CDR3 has 16 residues. The ends lost 3 bases at V and 4 bases at J; junction bases unmatched: 3. Germline V gives CDR1 LGHDT, CDR2 YNNKEL (reference sequence). CDR3 nucleotides: TGTGCCAGCAGCCACGGGACTAGCGGGGGGGCTTACGAGCAGTACTTC. As protein: CASSHGTSGGAYEQYF.

V and J are TRBV7-9 and TRBJ2-4; D is possibly TRBD1 (6 bases). CDR1 SEHNR and CDR2 FQNEAQ come from the germline V gene (reference sequence). Trimming cost V 0 bases and J 7 bases, with 16 bases left between them. There are 16 residues in the CDR3. In DNA, the CDR3 is TGTGCCAGCAGCTTAGCTACAGGGTTGCGGCGGAACATTCAGTACTTC. Its protein product is CASSLATGLRRNIQYF.

The gene calls are TRBV3-1 (or the pseudogene TRBV3-2) and TRBJ1-1; D is perhaps TRBD1 (5 bases). The V gene lost 1 base and the J gene lost 5 bases, with 11 bases spanning the gap. CDR3 length: 14 amino acids. Looked up from germline, CDR1 is LGHDT and CDR2 is YNNKEL (reference sequence). The CDR3 region is CASSQAGVGTEAFF. DNA of the CDR3: TGTGCCAGCAGCCAAGCGGGGGTTGGGACTGAAGCTTTCTTT.

The rearrangement uses TRBV6-5 and TRBJ1-2; no firm D call. This CDR3 is 13 amino acids long. V lost 5 bases and J 8 bases, leaving 15 bases between the germline ends. Germline values: CDR1 MNHEY, CDR2 SVGAGI. CDR3: CASSKRDSGGYTF. The CDR3 DNA reads as TGTGCCAGCAGTAAACGGGATTCGGGGGGCTACACCTTC.

In its sample, this clone was seen once. J is TRBJ2-2 and V is TRBV5-1; tentatively, D is TRBD1 (6 bases). From germline, CDR1 is SGHRS and CDR2 YFSETQ. V was shortened by 4 bases and J by 5 bases, with 12 bases between the two germline ends. The CDR3 contains 14 residues. CDR3 nucleotides: TGCGCCAGCAGCACCAACAGGGAAACCGGGGAGCTGTTTTTT. Protein product: CASSTNRETGELFF.

To note about this clone: At one of its ends the junction is not consistent with the germline gene, which may arise from a read error. The rearrangement uses TRBV7-7 and TRBJ2-5; a weak D match, TRBD2 (6 bases). This CDR3 is built from 15 residues. CDR1 is SSHAT and CDR2 is FNYEAQ in the germline V gene (reference sequence). The CDR3 spells CASSLESTRTETQYF. CDR3 DNA sequence: TGTGCTAGCAGCTTAGAGTCGACTAGGACGGAGACCCAGTACTTC. The entire variable domain, with the rest obtained from reference TRBV7-7 and TRBJ2-5, is as follows: GAGVSQSPRYKVTKRGQDVTLRCDPISSHATLYWYQQALGQGPEFLTYFNYEAQPDKSGLPSDRFSAERPEGSISTLTIQRTEQRDSAMYRCASSLESTRTETQYFGPGTRLLVL.

This chain uses TRBV6-4 with TRBJ2-7; the D gene is possibly TRBD2 (5 bases). This CDR3 region has 13 residues. CDR1 and CDR2 from the germline V gene are MRHNA and SNTAGT. Trimming took 0 bases from V and 7 from J, leaving 10 bases between them. The CDR3 DNA is TGTGCCAGCAGTGACTCGGCTAGCCAAGAGCAGTACTTC. Translated: CASSDSASQEQYF.

This clone was found once. This chain links TRBV2 with TRBJ2-7, with TRBD1 as a possible D gene (6 bases). Trimming took 4 bases from V and 2 from J, leaving 15 bases between them. Germline V gene sequence: CDR1 SNHLY, CDR2 FYNNEI. CDR3 length: 15 amino acids. CDR3 amino acids: CASSAPRDNPYEQYF. The CDR3 nucleotides are TGTGCCAGCAGTGCCCCCCGGGACAACCCCTACGAGCAGTACTTC.

Here the CDR3 DNA reads TGTGCCAGCAGCTTGACGACTAGCGGGGGGTACAATGAGCAGTTCTTC. It encodes CASSLTTSGGYNEQFF. This chain joins TRBV5-4 and TRBJ2-1, with 13 bases aligning to TRBD2. The V gene end was trimmed by 1 base and the J gene end by 4 bases; junction bases not matched to a gene: 2. Germline V gene lookup returns CDR1 SGHNT and CDR2 YYREEE (reference sequence). The CDR3 is made up of 16 amino acids.

This clone was seen a few times. The V gene is TRBV6-5, the J gene TRBJ1-2, with a weak D call TRBD1 (6 bases). CDR3 size: 12 residues. In germline, CDR1 is MNHEY, CDR2 SVGAGI. V shed 6 bases and J shed 8 bases, with 13 bases lying between them. The CDR3 protein is CASSPQGSGYTF. The CDR3 bases are TGTGCCAGCAGCCCACAGGGTTCCGGCTACACCTTC.